These T cell receptor beta chains were read from a single sample in a study of T cell repertoires in cytomegalovirus infection. No antigen is known for these receptors. TCRdb recomputed calls from the reads with MiXCR, one row per CDR3 protein. The top ten clones hold 10% to 15% of a sample with about 920,000 distinct CDR3 sequences, approximately 32% of them seen once. The sequences come from cultured CD8+ T cells from PBMCs, collected from culture after CMV antigen stimulation. All receptors come from a human donor in good health (CMV status not recorded). Some clones in this sample may be carry-over from other donors' samples. Both conserved end residues are part of each CDR3. Each record gives: D gene, J gene, V gene, clone size, CDR3 protein, CDR3 DNA. A D gene is named only where the DNA matches it firmly. Some rows mark clone size as missing; the rest say once, few, many or name a class of expanded clone.

D gene: -
J gene: TRBJ2-7
V gene: TRBV3-1
clone size: -
CDR3 protein: CASSQKHLTYEQYF
CDR3 DNA: TGTGCCAGCAGCCAGAAGCACCTAACCTACGAGCAGTACTTC

D gene: -
J gene: TRBJ1-2
V gene: TRBV27
clone size: -
CDR3 protein: CASTSGTGYGYTF
CDR3 DNA: TGTGCCAGCACCTCCGGGACCGGCTATGGCTACACCTTC

D gene: -
J gene: TRBJ1-2
V gene: TRBV7-2
clone size: many
CDR3 protein: CASSLPGVGGYTF
CDR3 DNA: TGTGCCAGCAGCTTACCGGGGGTTGGTGGCTACACCTTC

D gene: TRBD1
J gene: TRBJ2-3
V gene: TRBV6-6
clone size: few
CDR3 protein: CASRRTGGHTDTQYF
CDR3 DNA: TGTGCCAGCAGAAGGACAGGGGGCCACACAGATACGCAGTATTTT

D gene: -
J gene: TRBJ2-1
V gene: TRBV6-1
clone size: -
CDR3 protein: CASRSDRQFSYNEQFF
CDR3 DNA: TGTGCCAGCAGATCTGATCGACAGTTCTCCTACAATGAGCAGTTCTTC

D gene: TRBD2
J gene: TRBJ2-4
V gene: TRBV28
clone size: few
CDR3 protein: CASSILAGGAKNIQYF
CDR3 DNA: TGTGCCAGCAGTATCCTAGCGGGGGGGGCTAAAAACATTCAGTACTTC

D gene: -
J gene: TRBJ1-2
V gene: TRBV6-6
clone size: -
CDR3 protein: CASTETGFGYTF
CDR3 DNA: TGTGCCAGCACCGAAACAGGGTTTGGCTACACCTTC

D gene: TRBD2
J gene: TRBJ2-2
V gene: TRBV9
clone size: -
CDR3 protein: CASSTGLAGAVTGELFF
CDR3 DNA: TGTGCCAGCAGCACAGGACTAGCGGGGGCCGTCACCGGGGAGCTGTTTTTT

D gene: TRBD1
J gene: TRBJ1-1
V gene: TRBV12-3/TRBV12-4
clone size: -
CDR3 protein: CATLDRAQGNTEAFF
CDR3 DNA: TGTGCCACCTTGGACAGGGCCCAGGGTAACACTGAAGCTTTCTTT

D gene: TRBD1
J gene: TRBJ2-1
V gene: TRBV18
clone size: -
CDR3 protein: CASSPKTGVKYNEQFF
CDR3 DNA: TGTGCCAGCTCACCGAAGACAGGGGTCAAGTACAATGAGCAGTTCTTC

D gene: -
J gene: TRBJ2-7
V gene: TRBV7-9
clone size: -
CDR3 protein: CASSSRDLLGHEQYF
CDR3 DNA: TGTGCCAGCAGCTCGCGGGACCTCCTGGGGCACGAGCAGTACTTC

D gene: -
J gene: TRBJ2-2
V gene: TRBV20-1
clone size: -
CDR3 protein: CSAWTRDTGELFF
CDR3 DNA: TGCAGTGCCTGGACTAGGGACACCGGGGAGCTATTTTTT

D gene: -
J gene: TRBJ1-5
V gene: TRBV6-6
clone size: few
CDR3 protein: CASSYFDQPQHF
CDR3 DNA: TGTGCCAGCAGTTACTTTGATCAGCCCCAGCATTTT

D gene: -
J gene: TRBJ2-7
V gene: TRBV29-1
clone size: few
CDR3 protein: CSVGFRQDEQYF
CDR3 DNA: TGCAGCGTTGGGTTCAGGCAGGACGAGCAGTACTTC

D gene: -
J gene: TRBJ1-5
V gene: TRBV27
clone size: -
CDR3 protein: CASSPGGVGQPQHF
CDR3 DNA: TGTGCCAGCAGTCCAGGTGGGGTTGGGCAGCCCCAGCATTTT

D gene: -
J gene: TRBJ1-1
V gene: TRBV27
clone size: few
CDR3 protein: CASSLNRGAGEAFF
CDR3 DNA: TGTGCCAGCAGTTTAAACCGGGGGGCGGGTGAAGCTTTCTTT

D gene: TRBD2
J gene: TRBJ2-3
V gene: TRBV4-3
clone size: -
CDR3 protein: CASSQAWLLAGGRTDTQYF
CDR3 DNA: TGCGCCAGCAGCCAAGCGTGGTTACTAGCGGGGGGAAGGACAGATACGCAGTATTTT

D gene: -
J gene: TRBJ1-2
V gene: TRBV19
clone size: -
CDR3 protein: CATLDVLDYGYTF
CDR3 DNA: TGTGCCACCTTGGACGTACTAGACTATGGCTACACCTTC

D gene: TRBD2
J gene: TRBJ2-3
V gene: TRBV7-2
clone size: many
CDR3 protein: CASSPPTSGGRRSTDTQYF
CDR3 DNA: TGTGCCAGCAGCCCCCCGACTAGCGGGGGGCGGCGGAGCACAGATACGCAGTATTTT

D gene: -
J gene: TRBJ2-1
V gene: TRBV6-6
clone size: few
CDR3 protein: CASSYAVAAPYNEQFF
CDR3 DNA: TGTGCCAGCAGTTACGCCGTTGCGGCCCCCTACAATGAGCAGTTCTTC

D gene: -
J gene: TRBJ2-1
V gene: TRBV7-9
clone size: few
CDR3 protein: CASNRESYNEQFF
CDR3 DNA: TGTGCCAGTAACAGGGAGTCCTACAATGAGCAGTTCTTC

D gene: -
J gene: TRBJ2-1
V gene: TRBV4-1
clone size: few
CDR3 protein: CASSHPRGSSYNEQFF
CDR3 DNA: TGCGCCAGCAGCCACCCCCGGGGAAGCTCCTACAATGAGCAGTTCTTC

D gene: TRBD1
J gene: TRBJ2-1
V gene: TRBV2
clone size: few
CDR3 protein: CASSPPDRVRDEQFF
CDR3 DNA: TGTGCCAGCAGCCCCCCCGACAGGGTTAGGGATGAGCAGTTCTTC

D gene: -
J gene: TRBJ2-1
V gene: TRBV4-1
clone size: few
CDR3 protein: CASSQVFPNGAGDNEQFF
CDR3 DNA: TGCGCCAGCAGCCAAGTCTTCCCCAACGGGGCAGGTGATAATGAGCAGTTCTTC

D gene: -
J gene: TRBJ2-2
V gene: TRBV6-5
clone size: few
CDR3 protein: CASSYHPGGSTGELFF
CDR3 DNA: TGTGCCAGCAGTTACCATCCCGGGGGATCCACCGGGGAGCTGTTTTTT

D gene: TRBD1
J gene: TRBJ2-1
V gene: TRBV7-6
clone size: many
CDR3 protein: CASSLATGGAYNEQFF
CDR3 DNA: TGTGCCAGCAGCTTAGCTACAGGGGGCGCGTATAATGAGCAGTTCTTC

D gene: -
J gene: TRBJ2-1
V gene: TRBV27
clone size: -
CDR3 protein: CASSTDRDSPGNEQFF
CDR3 DNA: TGTGCCAGCAGTACCGACCGGGACTCACCTGGAAATGAGCAGTTCTTC

D gene: -
J gene: TRBJ2-1
V gene: TRBV15
clone size: -
CDR3 protein: CATSRDRGGHAYNEQFF
CDR3 DNA: TGTGCCACCAGCAGAGATCGTGGCGGCCACGCTTACAATGAGCAGTTCTTC

D gene: -
J gene: TRBJ1-2
V gene: TRBV7-2
clone size: medium-sized
CDR3 protein: CASSLVRDDLRGYTF
CDR3 DNA: TGTGCCAGCAGCTTAGTCAGGGACGACCTGCGTGGCTACACCTTC

D gene: -
J gene: TRBJ2-5
V gene: TRBV11-2
clone size: -
CDR3 protein: CASSSRVEETQYF
CDR3 DNA: TGTGCCAGCAGCTCGCGGGTGGAGGAGACCCAGTACTTC

D gene: TRBD2
J gene: TRBJ2-7
V gene: TRBV18
clone size: few
CDR3 protein: CASSPSELAGYYEQYF
CDR3 DNA: TGTGCCAGCTCACCAAGCGAGCTAGCGGGGTACTACGAGCAGTACTTC

D gene: TRBD2
J gene: TRBJ2-2
V gene: TRBV7-4
clone size: many
CDR3 protein: CASSPSGGGTGELFF
CDR3 DNA: TGTGCCAGCAGCCCTAGCGGGGGGGGCACCGGGGAGCTGTTTTTT

D gene: -
J gene: TRBJ2-1
V gene: TRBV6-1
clone size: -
CDR3 protein: CASKRGADVDEQFF
CDR3 DNA: TGTGCCAGCAAGAGGGGGGCCGATGTGGATGAGCAGTTCTTC

D gene: TRBD1
J gene: TRBJ1-2
V gene: TRBV5-6
clone size: -
CDR3 protein: CASSYPLRGPNYGYTF
CDR3 DNA: TGTGCCAGCAGCTACCCCCTCAGGGGGCCTAACTATGGCTACACCTTC

D gene: -
J gene: TRBJ2-5
V gene: TRBV6-2/TRBV6-3
clone size: few
CDR3 protein: CASTPQGETQYF
CDR3 DNA: TGTGCCAGCACCCCCCAGGGAGAGACCCAGTACTTC

D gene: -
J gene: TRBJ1-5
V gene: TRBV27
clone size: few
CDR3 protein: CASSLSDNSNQPQHF
CDR3 DNA: TGTGCCAGCAGTTTGTCCGATAATAGCAATCAGCCCCAGCATTTT

D gene: TRBD1
J gene: TRBJ1-2
V gene: TRBV12-3/TRBV12-4
clone size: -
CDR3 protein: CASSPNADRAGGYTF
CDR3 DNA: TGTGCCAGCAGTCCCAATGCGGACAGGGCGGGAGGCTACACCTTC

D gene: -
J gene: TRBJ2-5
V gene: TRBV6-6
clone size: few
CDR3 protein: CASTEETQYF
CDR3 DNA: TGTGCCAGCACCGAGGAGACCCAGTACTTC

D gene: TRBD1
J gene: TRBJ2-1
V gene: TRBV13
clone size: many
CDR3 protein: CASSLGQGLGEQFF
CDR3 DNA: TGTGCCAGCAGCTTAGGACAGGGGCTCGGTGAGCAGTTCTTC

D gene: -
J gene: TRBJ1-1
V gene: TRBV12-3/TRBV12-4
clone size: -
CDR3 protein: CASGHEAFF
CDR3 DNA: TGTGCCAGCGGCCATGAAGCTTTCTTT

D gene: TRBD1
J gene: TRBJ2-7
V gene: TRBV12-3/TRBV12-4
clone size: -
CDR3 protein: CASSSTGGHEQYF
CDR3 DNA: TGTGCCAGCAGTTCGACAGGGGGCCACGAGCAGTACTTC

D gene: -
J gene: TRBJ1-2
V gene: TRBV4-1
clone size: -
CDR3 protein: CASSQVFPVGTLRTPYYGYTF
CDR3 DNA: TGCGCCAGCAGCCAAGTCTTTCCGGTAGGGACGCTTAGAACCCCCTACTATGGCTACACCTTC

D gene: TRBD1
J gene: TRBJ2-5
V gene: TRBV7-4
clone size: -
CDR3 protein: CVSSSTGGRETQYF
CDR3 DNA: TGTGTCAGCAGCTCGACAGGGGGCCGGGAGACCCAGTACTTC

D gene: TRBD1
J gene: TRBJ1-2
V gene: TRBV4-1
clone size: -
CDR3 protein: CASSHLTGVHGYTF
CDR3 DNA: TGCGCCAGCAGCCATTTGACAGGGGTTCATGGCTACACCTTC

D gene: -
J gene: TRBJ1-3
V gene: TRBV12-3/TRBV12-4
clone size: many
CDR3 protein: CASRMTGPTRSGNTIYF
CDR3 DNA: TGTGCCAGCAGGATGACAGGCCCCACTCGCTCTGGAAACACCATATATTTT

D gene: -
J gene: TRBJ2-5
V gene: TRBV28
clone size: -
CDR3 protein: CASSRDSSETQYF
CDR3 DNA: TGTGCCAGCAGCCGTGACTCGTCCGAGACCCAGTACTTC